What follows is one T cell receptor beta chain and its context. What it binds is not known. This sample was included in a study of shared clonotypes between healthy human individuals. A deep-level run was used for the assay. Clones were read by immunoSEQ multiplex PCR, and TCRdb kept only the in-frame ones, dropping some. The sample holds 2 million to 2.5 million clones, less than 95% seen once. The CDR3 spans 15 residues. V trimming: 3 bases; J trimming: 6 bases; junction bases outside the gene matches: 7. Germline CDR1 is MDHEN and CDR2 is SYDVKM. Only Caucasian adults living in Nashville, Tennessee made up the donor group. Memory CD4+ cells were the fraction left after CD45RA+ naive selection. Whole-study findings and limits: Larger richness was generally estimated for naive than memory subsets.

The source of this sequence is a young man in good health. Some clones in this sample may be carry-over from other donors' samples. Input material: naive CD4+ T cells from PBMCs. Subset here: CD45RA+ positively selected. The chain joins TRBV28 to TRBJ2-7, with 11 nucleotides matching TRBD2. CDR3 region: CASSLGLAVGLEQYF. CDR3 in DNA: TGTGCCAGCAGTTTGGGACTAGCGGTCGGCCTCGAGCAGTACTTC.